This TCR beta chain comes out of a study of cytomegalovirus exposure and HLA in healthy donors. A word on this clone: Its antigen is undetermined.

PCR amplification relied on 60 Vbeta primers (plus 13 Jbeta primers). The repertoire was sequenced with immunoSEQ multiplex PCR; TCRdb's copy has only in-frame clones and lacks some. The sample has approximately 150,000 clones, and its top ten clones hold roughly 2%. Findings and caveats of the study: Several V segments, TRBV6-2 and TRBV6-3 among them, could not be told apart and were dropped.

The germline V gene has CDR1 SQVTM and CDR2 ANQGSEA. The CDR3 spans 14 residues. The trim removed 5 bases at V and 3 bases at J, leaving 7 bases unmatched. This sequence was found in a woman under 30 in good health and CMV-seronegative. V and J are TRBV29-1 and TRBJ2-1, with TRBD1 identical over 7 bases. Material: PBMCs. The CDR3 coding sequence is TGCAGCGTTTCGGGGACAGCGATCTACAATGAGCAGTTCTTC. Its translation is CSVSGTAIYNEQFF.